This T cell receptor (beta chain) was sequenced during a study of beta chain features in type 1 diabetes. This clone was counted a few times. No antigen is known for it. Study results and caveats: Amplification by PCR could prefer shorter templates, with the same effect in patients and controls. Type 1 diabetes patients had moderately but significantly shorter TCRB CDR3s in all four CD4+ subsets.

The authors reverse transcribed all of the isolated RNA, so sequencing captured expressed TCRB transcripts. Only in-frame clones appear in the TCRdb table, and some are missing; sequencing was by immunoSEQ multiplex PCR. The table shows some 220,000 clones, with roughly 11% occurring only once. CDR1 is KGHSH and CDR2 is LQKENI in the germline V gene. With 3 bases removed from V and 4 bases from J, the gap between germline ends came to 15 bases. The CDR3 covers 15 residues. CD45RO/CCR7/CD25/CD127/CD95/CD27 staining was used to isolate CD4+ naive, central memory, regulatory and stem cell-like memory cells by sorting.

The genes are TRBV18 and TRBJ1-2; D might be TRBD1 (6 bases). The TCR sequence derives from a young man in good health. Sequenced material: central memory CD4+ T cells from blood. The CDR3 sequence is CASSPLGGSGYGYTF. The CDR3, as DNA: TGTGCCAGCTCACCGCTAGGGGGAAGTGGCTATGGCTACACCTTC.